The clone carrying this T cell receptor (beta chain) has a single count. The antigen remains undetermined. This specimen belongs to a study of T cell responses to AZD1222 COVID-19 vaccine. The study's findings and limits: Baseline antibody screening turned up just 6 or 7 seropositive AZD1222 recipients.

The assay was immunoSEQ multiplex PCR, and TCRdb's table has in-frame clones only and misses some. The sample has roughly 55,000 clones, 80% to 90% seen once. Germline loops: CDR1 SGHTA, CDR2 FQGTGA. Trimming at V came to 5 bases and at J to 9 bases, leaving 4 bases not matched to a gene. The CDR3 sequence is 14 residues long. This material consisted of peripheral blood, taken on day 0 of AZD1222 vaccination. This receptor was identified in an adult in good health. This chain connects TRBV7-3 to TRBJ2-1; 13 nucleotides align to TRBD2. The CDR3 sequence is CASSPGLAGVEQFF. CDR3 DNA sequence: TGTGCCAGCAGCCCAGGACTAGCGGGAGTTGAGCAGTTCTTC.